This TCR beta chain is from a study of cytomegalovirus exposure and HLA in healthy donors. PCR primers comprised 60 Vbeta and 13 Jbeta primers. Only in-frame clones appear in the TCRdb table, and some are missing; sequencing was by immunoSEQ multiplex PCR. The table has about 110,000 clones, less than 85% seen once. Notes on this clone: Its antigen is not identified.

Germline V gene sequence: CDR1 MGHRA, CDR2 YSYEKL. V shed 3 bases and J 4 bases; nucleotides not matched to a gene: 13. This CDR3 is built from 17 residues. Overall study findings and caveats: A previous analysis found most TCR beta V segments productive roughly 90% or roughly 30% of the time.

The clonotype originates from a woman between 40 and 50 years old in good health and CMV-seronegative. The sequenced sample consisted of PBMCs. This chain joins TRBV4-1 and TRBJ2-5, with 8 bases matching TRBD2. CDR3 sequence reads: CASSHPGRRGALETQYF. CDR3 nucleotide sequence: TGCGCCAGCAGCCACCCCGGGAGGCGGGGGGCTCTAGAGACCCAGTACTTC.